There are many counts of the clone carrying this TCR beta chain. This sample was taken from a study of T cells in Graves' hyperthyroidism and ophthalmopathy. Study overall: It was at initial diagnosis, before any treatment, that peripheral blood was collected.

RNA transcripts yielded amplified TCR beta CDR3 regions. Using the HTBI primer set, a first-round RT-PCR was run on the TCR CDR3. TCRdb re-called the multiplex PCR reads through MiXCR, storing one row per CDR3 protein. The sample lists hundreds of thousands of distinct CDR3 sequences, roughly 14% seen once, with 13% in the top ten. V lost 5 bases, J lost 6 bases, and 6 bases stayed unmatched. The germline V gene encodes CDR1 SEHNR and CDR2 FQNEAQ (reference sequence). The CDR3 sequence is 13 residues long. Clinical Activity Scores of at least 3, NOSPECS grades of at least 4 and durations under 3 months characterized ophthalmopathy patients. The study excluded patients with uncontrolled infection, other autoimmune disease, pregnancy or lactation. Clinical symptoms, serum thyroxine, TRAb, thyroid ultrasound and orbital computed tomography established diagnosis.

What was sequenced was blood. The chain is built from TRBV7-9 and TRBJ2-7; the match to TRBD2 covers 8 bases. The origin of this receptor is a man aged 18 to 30 with Graves' ophthalmopathy. This CDR3 reads CASSRPGGAEQYF. CDR3 bases: TGTGCCAGCAGCCGGCCGGGGGGGGCCGAGCAGTACTTC.